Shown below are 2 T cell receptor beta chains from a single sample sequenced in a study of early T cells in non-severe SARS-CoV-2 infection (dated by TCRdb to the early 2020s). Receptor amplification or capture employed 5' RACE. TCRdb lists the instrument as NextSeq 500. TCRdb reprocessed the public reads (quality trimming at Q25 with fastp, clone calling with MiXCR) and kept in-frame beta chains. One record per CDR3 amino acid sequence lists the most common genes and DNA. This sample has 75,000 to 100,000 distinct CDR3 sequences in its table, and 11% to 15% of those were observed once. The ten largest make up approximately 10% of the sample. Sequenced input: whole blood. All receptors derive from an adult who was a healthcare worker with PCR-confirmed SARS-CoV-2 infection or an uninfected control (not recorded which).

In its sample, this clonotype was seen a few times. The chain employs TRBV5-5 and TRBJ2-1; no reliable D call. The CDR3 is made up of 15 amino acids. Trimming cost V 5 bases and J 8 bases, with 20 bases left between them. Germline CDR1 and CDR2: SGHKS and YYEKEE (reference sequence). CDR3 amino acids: CASSPRFDQTDEQFF. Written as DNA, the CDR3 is TGTGCCAGCAGTCCCAGATTCGACCAAACGGATGAGCAGTTCTTC. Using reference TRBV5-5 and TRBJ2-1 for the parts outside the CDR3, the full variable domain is DAGVTQSPTHLIKTRGQQVTLRCSPISGHKSVSWYQQVLGQGPQFIFQYYEKEERGRGNFPDRFSARQFPNYSSELNVNALLLGDSALYLCASSPRFDQTDEQFFGPGTRLTVL.

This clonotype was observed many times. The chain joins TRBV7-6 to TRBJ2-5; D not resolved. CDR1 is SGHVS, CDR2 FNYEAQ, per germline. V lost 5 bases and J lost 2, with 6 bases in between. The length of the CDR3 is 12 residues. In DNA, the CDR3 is TGTGCCAGCAGCCCAAATCAAGAGACCCAGTACTTC. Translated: CASSPNQETQYF. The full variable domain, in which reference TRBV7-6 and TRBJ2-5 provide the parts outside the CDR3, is GAGVSQSPRYKVTKRGQDVALRCDPISGHVSLYWYRQALGQGPEFLTYFNYEAQQDKSGLPNDRFSAERPEGSISTLTIQRTEQRDSAMYRCASSPNQETQYFGPGTRLLVL.